The clone carrying this TCR beta chain was observed a handful of times. As yet, its antigen is unknown. The sample comes from a study of cytomegalovirus exposure and HLA in healthy donors. Study-wide results and limits: A later analysis associated 16,000 or so TCR beta sequences with HLA alleles at a 0.05 false discovery rate. According to the study, roughly 180 TCR beta chains were cytomegalovirus-associated.

The PCR was carried out with 60 Vbeta primers and 13 Jbeta primers. TCRdb's copy holds only in-frame clones and misses some; the assay was immunoSEQ multiplex PCR. This sample carries about 140,000 clones, less than 10% of them seen once, and the ten largest clones take less than 2%. The donors gave bone marrow, and they were healthy. Trimming shortened V by 2 bases and J by 0 bases, and 9 bases separated the two germline ends. The CDR3 has 15 amino acids. The germline gives CDR1 SGHNT, CDR2 YYREEE (reference sequence). The receptor was derived from a male donor in good health and CMV-seronegative. The sequenced material came from PBMCs. The chain couples TRBV5-4 to TRBJ2-1; D is ambiguous. Here the CDR3 DNA reads TGTGCCAGCAGCTTCGTCGGGTCCTCCTACAATGAGCAGTTCTTC. This sequence encodes CASSFVGSSYNEQFF.